This T cell receptor (beta chain) was captured by sequencing in a study of cytomegalovirus exposure and HLA in healthy donors. 13 Jbeta primers and 60 Vbeta primers were used for the PCR. Sequencing was performed with immunoSEQ multiplex PCR; in TCRdb, only in-frame clones are kept and a portion is missing. This table has roughly 80,000 clones, roughly 83% appearing once. CDR3 length equals 14 residues. Germline CDR1 SGHVS, CDR2 FQNEAQ. V lost 7 bases, J lost 6 bases, and 8 bases stayed unmatched. The chain couples TRBV7-8 to TRBJ2-7; 11 nucleotides line up with TRBD2. The sequenced sample was PBMCs. This clonotype was sampled from a woman between 50 and 59 years old in good health and CMV-seronegative. CDR3 DNA sequence: TGTGCCAGCACCACACTAGCGGGAGTTATCGAGCAGTACTTC. Translated, it gives CASTTLAGVIEQYF.